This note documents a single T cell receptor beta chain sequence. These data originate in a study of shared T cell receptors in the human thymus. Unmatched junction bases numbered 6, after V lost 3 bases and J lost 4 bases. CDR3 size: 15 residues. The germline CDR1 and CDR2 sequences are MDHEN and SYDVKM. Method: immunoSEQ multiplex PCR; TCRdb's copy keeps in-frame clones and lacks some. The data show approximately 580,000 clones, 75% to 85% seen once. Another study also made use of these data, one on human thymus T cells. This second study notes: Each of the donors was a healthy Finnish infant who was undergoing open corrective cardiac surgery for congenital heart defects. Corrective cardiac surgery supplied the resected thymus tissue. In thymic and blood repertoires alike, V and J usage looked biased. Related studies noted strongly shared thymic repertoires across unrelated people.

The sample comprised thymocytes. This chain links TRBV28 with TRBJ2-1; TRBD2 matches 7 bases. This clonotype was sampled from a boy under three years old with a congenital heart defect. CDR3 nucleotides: TGTGCCAGCAGTTTGATGGGACTACCGTACAATGAGCAGTTCTTC. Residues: CASSLMGLPYNEQFF.